The T cell receptor (beta chain) described here comes from a study of post-analysis software for immune sequencing data. At the level of the study: The courses of disease that were included comprised relapsing-remitting, secondary progressive and progressive-relapsing multiple sclerosis. Overall study findings and caveats: The study found TRBV5-6, TRBV5-1 and TRBV20-1 among a handful of TRBV segments more frequent in patients than controls.

Unique molecular identifiers had been added to the TCR beta cDNA libraries. TCRdb used MiXCR to reprocess the PCR reads, holding one entry per CDR3 protein. The sample has over 150,000 distinct CDR3 sequences, about 34% seen once. Concerning this clonotype: The antigen is unknown.

The V gene lost 1 base and the J gene lost 6 bases, with 6 bases spanning the gap. Germline CDR1 reads SGHTA; CDR2 reads FQGNSA. The CDR3 spans 12 residues. The source material was blood, sampled after autologous hematopoietic stem cell transplantation. The chain uses TRBV7-2 and TRBJ1-1; D is ambiguous. This receptor was taken from a girl aged 5 to 17 with multiple sclerosis. The CDR3 loop reads CASSLDLAEAFF. The CDR3 bases are TGTGCCAGCAGCTTAGATTTGGCTGAAGCTTTCTTT.